This T cell receptor (beta chain) was recovered during a study of T cell responses to AZD1222 COVID-19 vaccine. Study background: Pooled samples include second doses given at about 4 or 12 weeks.

About this clone: As yet, its antigen is unknown.

Measured with immunoSEQ multiplex PCR; TCRdb has only the in-frame clones, and not every one. The data contain 150,000 or so clones, 70% to 90% of them singletons. The CDR3 sequence is 12 residues long. V lost 4 bases and J lost 6, with 9 bases in between. Germline assignment: CDR1 MDHEN and CDR2 SYDVKM. Findings and caveats of the study: Nearly half of unique spike-specific TCRs reportedly avoided B.1.351 and B.1.1.7 mutated regions. The number of AZD1222 recipients seropositive at baseline was only five or six. It was only after the peak T cell response that any repertoires were sampled.

This receptor was obtained from an adult in good health. Here the sequenced sample was peripheral blood, taken on day 0 of AZD1222 vaccination. The gene calls are TRBV28 and TRBJ1-2, with D possibly TRBD1 on 6 matching bases. The CDR3 nucleotides read TGTGCCAGCAGTTCAGGGGTTGATGGCTACACCTTC. Translating gives CASSSGVDGYTF.